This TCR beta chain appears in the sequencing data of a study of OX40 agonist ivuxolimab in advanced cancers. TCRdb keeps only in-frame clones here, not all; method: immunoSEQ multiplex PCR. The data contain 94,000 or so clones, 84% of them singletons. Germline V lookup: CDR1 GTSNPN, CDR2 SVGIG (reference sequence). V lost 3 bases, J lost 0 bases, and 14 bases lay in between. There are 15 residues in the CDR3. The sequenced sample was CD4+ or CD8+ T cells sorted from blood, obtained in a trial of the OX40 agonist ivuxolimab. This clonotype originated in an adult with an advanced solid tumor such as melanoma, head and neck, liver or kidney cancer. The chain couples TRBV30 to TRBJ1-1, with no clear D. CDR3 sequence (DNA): TGTGCCTGGAGGTCCGGCAGCAACATGAACACTGAAGCTTTCTTT. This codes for CAWRSGSNMNTEAFF.